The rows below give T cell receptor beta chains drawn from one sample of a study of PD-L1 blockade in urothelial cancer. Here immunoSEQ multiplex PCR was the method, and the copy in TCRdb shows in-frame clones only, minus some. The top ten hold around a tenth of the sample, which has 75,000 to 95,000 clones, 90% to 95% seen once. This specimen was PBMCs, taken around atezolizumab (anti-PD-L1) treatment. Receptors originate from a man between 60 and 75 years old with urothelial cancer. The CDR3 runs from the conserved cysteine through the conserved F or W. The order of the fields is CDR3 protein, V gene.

CASSQDALAPNEQFF,TRBV4-1
CASSTLRTIVYGYTF,TRBV2
CASSFGGLAGELFF,TRBV5-4
CASSTGLATDTQYF,TRBV5-6
CSVRERTADTQYF,TRBV29-1
CASSNPSGGTDTQYF,TRBV7-8
CASSPGTGIYGYTF,TRBV7-9
CASSSQGGVNTEAFF,TRBV7-9
CASTPPGGETQYF,TRBV12-5
CASRIPGTLYEQYF,TRBV2
CASSPLAASYEQYF,TRBV7-2
CASSGGTGNLDTQYF,TRBV5-1
CSVETGPDTQYF,TRBV29-1
CASSDRGTDTQYF,TRBV6-4
CASSSTGRWQYF,TRBV28
CASSQVWAATNEKLFF,TRBV4-3
CASSEEFGTSQPQHF,TRBV6-1
CASSPQSSGSNEQYF,TRBV18
CASTPLGGNPGELFF,TRBV4-1
CASSSGQGYTYEQYF,TRBV19
CASSPGVPNEKLFF,TRBV18
CASSLAGGGYQETQYF,TRBV7-8